These 32 T cell receptor beta chains were all obtained from the same sample, sequenced in a study of blood T cell repertoires in COVID-19. Profiled with immunoSEQ multiplex PCR; TCRdb holds only in-frame clones, not every one. The table records tens of thousands of clones, approximately 90% of them present only once. What was sequenced was peripheral blood. The receptors originated from a man aged 40-49 years with COVID-19, enrolled during active disease.

This chain uses TRBV19 with TRBJ1-2; 7 bases are shared with TRBD1. After removal of 8 bases from V and 5 bases from J, the junction contained 8 bases not matched to a gene. This CDR3 is built from 13 residues. CDR1 and CDR2 from the germline V gene are LNHDA and SQIVND (reference sequence). The CDR3 loop is CASADRAVYGYTF. For the CDR3, the DNA is TGTGCCAGTGCTGACAGGGCGGTATATGGCTACACCTTC.

The gene calls are TRBV5-5 and TRBJ1-5; maybe TRBD1 (5 bases). The CDR3 has 14 residues. Germline CDR1 is SGHKS and CDR2 is YYEKEE (reference sequence). V lost 3 bases to trimming and J lost 2 bases, with 9 bases between them. The CDR3 loop reads CASSSGPGNQPQHF. The CDR3 coding sequence is TGTGCCAGCAGCTCAGGGCCGGGCAATCAGCCCCAGCATTTT.

The chain couples TRBV19 to TRBJ2-1, with 8 bases identical to TRBD1. Unmatched junction bases numbered 10, after V lost 2 bases and J lost 7 bases. The CDR3 runs to 16 residues. CDR1 is LNHDA and CDR2 is SQIVND in the germline V gene (reference sequence). The CDR3 DNA reads as TGTGCCAGTAGTATATGGGGGCAGGGGGCGCAGAATGAGCAGTTCTTC. Its protein is CASSIWGQGAQNEQFF.

The chain joins TRBV24-1 to TRBJ1-1; weak D call: TRBD1 (5 bases). CDR3 length: 13 amino acids. Germline V gives CDR1 KGHDR, CDR2 SFDVKD. V lost 7 bases, J lost 6 bases, and 14 bases lay in between. The CDR3 protein is CATSLRDGAEAFF. The CDR3 DNA is TGTGCCACCAGCCTCAGGGATGGGGCTGAAGCTTTCTTT.

A few counts support this clone. The chain is built from TRBV4-2 and TRBJ2-5; 10 positions match TRBD2. CDR3 length equals 15 residues. The J segment lost 3 bases and the V segment lost 3 bases, leaving 4 bases of the junction unmatched. Germline values: CDR1 LGHNA, CDR2 YNFKEQ. The CDR3 loop reads CASSQNLAGEETQYF. For the CDR3, the DNA is TGTGCCAGCAGCCAGAACCTAGCGGGGGAAGAGACCCAGTACTTC.

This clone was seen more than once but under ten times. V usage is TRBV11-3 and J usage is TRBJ2-7; D possibly corresponds to TRBD1 (6 bases). The germline CDR1 and CDR2 sequences are SGHNT and YENEEA. The CDR3 contains 11 residues. V was shortened by 6 bases and J by 9 bases, with 12 bases between the two germline ends. CDR3 residues: CASSSGAVQYF. For the CDR3, the DNA is TGTGCCAGCAGTTCAGGGGCCGTGCAGTACTTC.

The rearrangement uses TRBV29-1 and TRBJ2-5; weak D call: TRBD1 (6 bases). The germline V gene has CDR1 SQVTM and CDR2 ANQGSEA. The CDR3 length is 13 residues. Trimming removed 2 bases from V and 5 bases from J, with 12 bases in between. The CDR3 sequence is CSVESRDTETQYF. For the CDR3, the DNA is TGCAGCGTTGAAAGCCGGGACACTGAGACCCAGTACTTC.

V usage is TRBV5-1 and J usage is TRBJ2-1, with 15 bases aligning to TRBD2. The germline V gene encodes CDR1 SGHRS and CDR2 YFSETQ. This CDR3 has 16 residues. V gave up 5 bases and J gave up 4 bases; unmatched junction bases: 4. The CDR3 bases are TGCGCCAGCAGAAGGACTAGCGGGAGGGTATACAATGAGCAGTTCTTC. Its translation: CASRRTSGRVYNEQFF.

The V and J genes are TRBV11-2 and TRBJ2-7; 7 bases fit TRBD1. With 2 bases clipped from V and 4 bases from J, the junction kept 14 bases outside the gene matches. Germline V CDR1 and CDR2: SGHAT, FQNNGV. The CDR3 is 17 residues long. CDR3 in amino acids: CASSLFRQGLGTYEQYF. The CDR3 DNA reads TGTGCCAGCAGCTTATTCAGACAGGGATTGGGTACGTACGAGCAGTACTTC.

The genes are TRBV27 and TRBJ2-1; 12 nucleotides match TRBD2. J was trimmed by 6 bases and V by 2 bases; bases with no gene match: 2. This CDR3 is built from 15 residues. Germline CDR1 MNHEY, CDR2 SMNVEV (reference sequence). The DNA for the CDR3 is TGTGCCAGCAGTTTAGGGGGACTAGCGGGCAATGAGCAGTTCTTC. Amino acids: CASSLGGLAGNEQFF.

J is TRBJ1-3 and V is TRBV27; TRBD1 agrees at 10 bases. V lost 2 bases, J lost 2 bases, and 9 bases stayed unmatched. Per germline, CDR1 MNHEY and CDR2 SMNVEV (reference sequence). This CDR3 spans 18 amino acids. For the CDR3, the DNA is TGTGCCAGCAGTTTAACGGGACAGGGGAATTTTCCTGGAAACACCATATATTTT. Translating gives CASSLTGQGNFPGNTIYF.

The chain is built from TRBV25-1 and TRBJ1-3, with D unclear. Germline lookup yields CDR1 MGHDK and CDR2 SYGVNS. V gave up 2 bases and J gave up 2 bases, with 7 bases separating them. CDR3 length: 14 residues. CDR3 sequence (DNA): TGTGCCAGCAGTGAAGAGCGAACTGGAAACACCATATATTTT. Translating gives CASSEERTGNTIYF.

The genes are TRBV28 and TRBJ1-3, with 7 bases lining up with TRBD1. The V gene end was trimmed by 5 bases and the J gene end by 2 bases; junction bases not matched to a gene: 12. In germline, CDR1 is MDHEN, CDR2 SYDVKM. The CDR3 consists of 17 residues. In DNA form, the CDR3 reads TGTGCCAGCAGTCCTAGACAGGGAAAGGGAGCTGGAAACACCATATATTTT. It yields the protein CASSPRQGKGAGNTIYF.

The V gene is TRBV10-2, the J gene TRBJ2-2; 8 positions agree with TRBD2. The V and J ends lost 4 bases and 3 bases, in that order; junction bases with no gene match: 13. Germline-derived CDR1 and CDR2 are WSHSY and SAAADI. The CDR3 length is 18 residues. The CDR3 reads CASSGMFGRASDTGELFF. The CDR3 DNA follows: TGCGCCAGCAGTGGGATGTTCGGGAGGGCTTCAGACACCGGGGAGCTGTTTTTT.

CDR3 amino acids: CASSYRGGSGNTIYF. The CDR3 coding sequence is TGTGCCAGCTCGTACAGGGGGGGCTCTGGAAACACCATATATTTT. The rearrangement joins TRBV6-5 to TRBJ1-3, with 8 positions matching TRBD1. V was pared by 8 bases and J by 0 bases, with 6 bases of the junction left unmatched. This CDR3 has 15 residues. Looked up from germline, CDR1 is MNHEY and CDR2 is SVGAGI.

This clone was counted once. V and J are TRBV5-1 and TRBJ2-2; no clear D gene. Germline CDR1 is SGHRS and CDR2 is YFSETQ. CDR3 length equals 14 residues. Trimming removed 4 bases from V and 3 bases from J, with 10 bases in between. In DNA, the CDR3 is TGCGCCAGCAGCCCCCGCGGAGACACCGGGGAGCTGTTTTTT. As protein: CASSPRGDTGELFF.

This chain joins TRBV5-1 and TRBJ1-6; 8 bases align to TRBD1. The CDR3 contains 15 residues. The trim removed 4 bases at V and 8 bases at J, leaving 8 bases unmatched. CDR1 is SGHRS and CDR2 is YFSETQ in the germline V gene. CDR3 bases: TGCGCCAGCAGCGGGTCAGGGGGCGTGGATTCACCCCTCCACTTT. This sequence encodes CASSGSGGVDSPLHF.

The table lists this clone with a count of one. This sequence joins TRBV18 and TRBJ2-7; TRBD2 matches at 10 bases. Unmatched junction bases numbered 11, after V lost 3 bases and J lost 6 bases. This CDR3 comprises 16 residues. Looked up from germline, CDR1 is KGHSH and CDR2 is LQKENI. The CDR3 bases are TGTGCCAGCTCACCTCTTCCAGCGGGAGGGGACAGCGAGCAGTACTTC. Translated: CASSPLPAGGDSEQYF. Together with reference TRBV18 and TRBJ2-7, the CDR3 gives the full variable domain: NAGVMQNPRHLVRRRGQEARLRCSPMKGHSHVYWYRQLPEEGLKFMVYLQKENIIDESGMPKERFSAEFPKEGPSILRIQQVVRGDSAAYFCASSPLPAGGDSEQYFGPGTRLTVT.

The J gene is TRBJ1-3, the V gene TRBV14; 7 nucleotides agree with TRBD1. The trim removed 4 bases at V and 2 bases at J, leaving 11 bases unmatched. CDR3 length: 17 amino acids. Per germline, CDR1 SGHDN and CDR2 FVKESK. The DNA for the CDR3 is TGTGCCAGCAGCCTAATCCGAGCAGGGGGAACTGGAAACACCATATATTTT. This sequence encodes CASSLIRAGGTGNTIYF. Full variable domain (rest looked up from reference TRBV14 and TRBJ1-3): EAGVTQFPSHSVIEKGQTVTLRCDPISGHDNLYWYRRVMGKEIKFLLHFVKESKQDESGMPNNRFLAERTGGTYSTLKVQPAELEDSGVYFCASSLIRAGGTGNTIYFGEGSWLTVV.

The CDR3 bases are TGTGCCAGTAGTATATTAGAGGGACAGAATAATTCACCCCTCCACTTT. It translates to CASSILEGQNNSPLHF. The V call is TRBV19, the J call TRBJ1-6; 7 nucleotides line up with TRBD1. This CDR3 is built from 16 residues. J lost 5 bases, V lost 2 bases, and 6 bases had no gene match. Germline-derived CDR1 and CDR2 are LNHDA and SQIVND (reference sequence). Full variable domain (outside the CDR3, taken from reference TRBV19 and TRBJ1-6): DGGITQSPKYLFRKEGQNVTLSCEQNLNHDAMYWYRQDPGQGLRLIYYSQIVNDFQKGDIAEGYSVSREKKESFPLTVTSAQKNPTAFYLCASSILEGQNNSPLHFGNGTRLTVT.

The chain is built from TRBV13 and TRBJ2-1; 13 bases are a match to TRBD2. Per the germline V gene, CDR1 is PRHDT and CDR2 is FYEKMQ (reference sequence). The ends lost 4 bases at V and 7 bases at J; junction bases unmatched: 13. The CDR3 spans 18 residues. CDR3 sequence (DNA): TGTGCCAGCAGCTCCGACGGGACTAGCGGGACCTTTAGGAATGAGCAGTTCTTC. It is translated as CASSSDGTSGTFRNEQFF.

The J gene is TRBJ2-2, the V gene TRBV3-1 (or the pseudogene TRBV3-2); D remains unclear. CDR1 is LGHDT, CDR2 YNNKEL, per germline (reference sequence). Trimming left V 6 bases short and J 3 bases short, with 8 bases between. This CDR3 comprises 13 residues. The CDR3 coding sequence is TGTGCCAGCAGGGTTAGAGACACCGGGGAGCTGTTTTTT. Translated: CASRVRDTGELFF.

Note on this clone: Within the sample, other DNA sequences also encode this same CDR3. The rearrangement joins TRBV19 to TRBJ2-2, with 8 bases matching TRBD2. Germline CDR1 LNHDA, CDR2 SQIVND (reference sequence). V shed 9 bases and J 3 bases; nucleotides not matched to a gene: 3. The CDR3 consists of 13 residues. CDR3 DNA: TGTGCCAGCCGGGGACTAGACACCGGGGAGCTGTTTTTT. Its translation: CASRGLDTGELFF.

The J gene is TRBJ2-2, the V gene TRBV27; the D is unclear. The length of the CDR3 is 15 residues. Trimming stripped 2 bases from V and 2 bases from J, with 9 bases between. Per germline, CDR1 MNHEY and CDR2 SMNVEV (reference sequence). CDR3 nucleotides: TGTGCCAGCAGTTTACTAGGAGCAAACACCGGGGAGCTGTTTTTT. Translated: CASSLLGANTGELFF.

This chain links TRBV9 with TRBJ2-3; 8 bases fit TRBD2. Losses at the gene ends were 3 bases for V and 6 bases for J; bases not matched to a gene: 15. The CDR3 sequence is 17 residues long. The germline V gene has CDR1 SGDLS and CDR2 YYNGEE. The CDR3 here is CASSADVSGNLPDTQYF. In nucleotides, the CDR3 is TGTGCCAGCAGCGCAGACGTTAGCGGGAACCTTCCCGATACGCAGTATTTT.

The gene calls are TRBV11-2 and TRBJ2-3; D perhaps matches TRBD2 (6 bases). V lost 3 bases, J lost 0 bases, and 13 bases lay in between. The CDR3 length is 16 residues. Germline loops: CDR1 SGHAT, CDR2 FQNNGV. This CDR3 is CASSLVGGTSTDTQYF. CDR3 nucleotide sequence: TGTGCCAGCAGCTTGGTGGGCGGGACTAGCACAGATACGCAGTATTTT.

The chain is built from TRBV14 and TRBJ2-7, with TRBD2 matching over 7 bases. This CDR3 comprises 16 residues. V lost 5 bases, J lost 4 bases, and 14 bases stayed unmatched. Germline assignment: CDR1 SGHDN and CDR2 FVKESK. CDR3 sequence reads: CASSAYISGPGYEQYF. The CDR3 coding sequence is TGTGCCAGCAGCGCCTATATTAGCGGGCCTGGGTACGAGCAGTACTTC. Based on the CDR3 plus reference TRBV14 and TRBJ2-7, the full variable domain is EAGVTQFPSHSVIEKGQTVTLRCDPISGHDNLYWYRRVMGKEIKFLLHFVKESKQDESGMPNNRFLAERTGGTYSTLKVQPAELEDSGVYFCASSAYISGPGYEQYFGPGTRLTVT.

The rearrangement joins TRBV5-1 to TRBJ2-5; D might be TRBD2 (6 bases). V dropped 0 bases and J dropped 5 bases, with 11 bases sitting between them. This CDR3 region has 14 residues. CDR1 and CDR2 (germline): SGHRS, YFSETQ. CDR3 residues: CASSLGLARETQYF. The CDR3 nucleotides are TGCGCCAGCAGCTTGGGGCTAGCGAGGGAGACCCAGTACTTC.

The J gene is TRBJ2-2, the V gene TRBV7-3; D ambiguous. Germline values: CDR1 SGHTA, CDR2 FQGTGA. Between the trimmed V and J ends, which lost 4 bases and 4 bases, there was a span of 4 bases. The CDR3 is 12 residues long. CDR3 bases: TGTGCCAGCAGCTCGGTCACCGGGGAGCTGTTTTTT. It yields the protein CASSSVTGELFF.

This chain connects TRBV30 to TRBJ1-2; a weak D match, TRBD1 (5 bases). CDR3 size: 13 residues. Looked up from germline, CDR1 is GTSNPN and CDR2 is SVGIG (reference sequence). Trimming pared 3 bases from V and 6 bases from J, leaving 14 bases between. CDR3 region: CAWRGQGADGYTF. The CDR3 nucleotides are TGTGCCTGGAGGGGTCAAGGGGCAGATGGCTACACCTTC. Together with reference TRBV30 and TRBJ1-2, the CDR3 gives the full variable domain: SQTIHQWPATLVQPVGSPLSLECTVEGTSNPNLYWYRQAAGRGLQLLFYSVGIGQISSEVPQNLSASRPQDRQFILSSKKLLLSDSGFYLCAWRGQGADGYTFGSGTRLTVV.

This clone was counted between two and nine times. The chain recombines TRBV19 with TRBJ2-7; D might be TRBD2 (6 bases). From germline, CDR1 is LNHDA and CDR2 SQIVND (reference sequence). This CDR3 contains 11 residues. V lost 10 bases and J lost 6, with 13 bases in between. The DNA for the CDR3 is TGTGCCACCCGGAGGGGTTCCGAGCAGTACTTC. Amino acid sequence: CATRRGSEQYF.

The V and J genes are TRBV6-2 or TRBV6-3 and TRBJ1-1; unclear D gene. V lost 1 base, J lost 7 bases, and 4 bases lay in between. The CDR3 extends over 11 amino acids. Per germline, CDR1 MNHEY and CDR2 SVGEGT. CDR3: CASSYFGEAFF. CDR3 sequence (DNA): TGTGCCAGCAGTTACTTCGGTGAAGCTTTCTTT.